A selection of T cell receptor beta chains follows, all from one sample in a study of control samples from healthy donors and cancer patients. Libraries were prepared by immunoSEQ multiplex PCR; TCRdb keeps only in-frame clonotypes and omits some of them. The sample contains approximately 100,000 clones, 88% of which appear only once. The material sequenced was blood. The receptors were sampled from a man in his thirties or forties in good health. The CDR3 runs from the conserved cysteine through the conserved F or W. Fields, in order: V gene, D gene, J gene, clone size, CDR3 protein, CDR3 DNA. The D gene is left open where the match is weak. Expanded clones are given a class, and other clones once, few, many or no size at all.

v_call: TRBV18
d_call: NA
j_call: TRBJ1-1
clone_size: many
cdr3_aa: CASSFRTERNTEAFF
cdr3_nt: TGTGCCAGCTCATTCAGGACAGAGAGGAACACTGAAGCTTTCTTT

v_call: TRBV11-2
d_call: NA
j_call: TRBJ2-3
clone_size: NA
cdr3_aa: CASSPPWAASTDTQYF
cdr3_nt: TGTGCCAGCAGCCCCCCCTGGGCGGCTAGCACAGATACGCAGTATTTT

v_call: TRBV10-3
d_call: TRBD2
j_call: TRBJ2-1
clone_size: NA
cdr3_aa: CAISESTGTSGRNEQFF
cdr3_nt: TGTGCCATCAGTGAGTCGACAGGGACTAGCGGGAGGAATGAGCAGTTCTTC

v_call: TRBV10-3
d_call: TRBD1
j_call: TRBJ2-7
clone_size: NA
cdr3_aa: CAIRDRGGSYEQYF
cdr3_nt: TGTGCCATCAGGGACAGGGGGGGATCCTACGAGCAGTACTTC

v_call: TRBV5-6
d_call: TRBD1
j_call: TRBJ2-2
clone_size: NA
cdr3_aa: CASSFRTGGAPGELFF
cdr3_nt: TGTGCCAGCAGCTTTAGGACAGGGGGCGCTCCCGGGGAGCTGTTTTTT

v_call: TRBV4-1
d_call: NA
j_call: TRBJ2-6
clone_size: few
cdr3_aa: CASSQESGANVLTF
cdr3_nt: TGCGCCAGCAGCCAAGAGTCTGGGGCCAACGTCCTGACTTTC

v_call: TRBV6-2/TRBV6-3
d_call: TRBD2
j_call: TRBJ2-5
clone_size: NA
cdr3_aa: CASSKRLAEETQYF
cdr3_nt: TGTGCCAGCAGCAAAAGACTAGCGGAAGAGACCCAGTACTTC

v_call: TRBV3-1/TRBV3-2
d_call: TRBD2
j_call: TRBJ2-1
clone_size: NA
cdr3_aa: CASSGGPVEQFF
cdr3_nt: TGTGCCAGCTCGGGAGGGCCCGTTGAGCAGTTCTTC

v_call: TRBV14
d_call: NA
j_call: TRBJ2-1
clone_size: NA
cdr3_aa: CASSQVNLVF
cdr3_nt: TGTGCCAGCAGCCAAGTGAACCTGGTCTTC

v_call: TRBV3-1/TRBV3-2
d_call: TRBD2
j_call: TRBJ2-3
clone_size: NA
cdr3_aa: CASSLGLSTDTQYF
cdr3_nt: TGTGCCAGCAGCCTGGGACTAAGCACAGATACGCAGTATTTT

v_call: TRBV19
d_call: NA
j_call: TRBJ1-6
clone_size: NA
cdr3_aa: CASSIKGGGRNSPLHF
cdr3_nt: TGTGCCAGTAGTATAAAAGGCGGAGGGAGGAATTCACCCCTCCACTTT

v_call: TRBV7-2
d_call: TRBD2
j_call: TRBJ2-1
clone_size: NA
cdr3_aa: CASSSQGGGSYNEQFF
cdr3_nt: TGTGCCAGCAGCTCCCAGGGCGGGGGCTCCTACAATGAGCAGTTCTTC

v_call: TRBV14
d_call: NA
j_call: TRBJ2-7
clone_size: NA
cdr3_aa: CASSPAPDYEQYF
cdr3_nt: TGTGCCAGCAGCCCAGCGCCGGACTACGAGCAGTACTTC

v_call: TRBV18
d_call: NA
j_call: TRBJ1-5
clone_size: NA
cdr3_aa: CASSPINMGVDQPQHF
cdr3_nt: TGTGCCAGCTCACCCATAAACATGGGGGTTGATCAGCCCCAGCATTTT

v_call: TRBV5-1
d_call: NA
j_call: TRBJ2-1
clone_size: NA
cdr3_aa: CASSLIWTELYNEQFF
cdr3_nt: TGCGCCAGCAGCTTGATATGGACAGAGCTATACAATGAGCAGTTCTTC

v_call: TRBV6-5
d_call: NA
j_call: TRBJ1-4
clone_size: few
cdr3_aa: CASEPGTSIEKLFF
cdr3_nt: TGTGCCAGCGAGCCGGGGACCTCGATTGAAAAACTGTTTTTT

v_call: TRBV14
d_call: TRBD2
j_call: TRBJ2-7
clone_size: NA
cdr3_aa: CASSQDDWRGAYEQYF
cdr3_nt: TGTGCCAGCAGCCAGGATGATTGGCGGGGGGCCTACGAGCAGTACTTC

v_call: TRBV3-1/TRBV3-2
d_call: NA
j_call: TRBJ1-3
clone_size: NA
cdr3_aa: CASSQGLAGDSGNTIYF
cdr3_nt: TGTGCCAGCAGCCAAGGACTAGCAGGGGACTCTGGAAACACCATATATTTT

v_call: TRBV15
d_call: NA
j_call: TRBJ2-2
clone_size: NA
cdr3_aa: CATSWGREKASGELFF
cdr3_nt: TGTGCCACCTCATGGGGACGGGAAAAGGCCTCCGGGGAGCTGTTTTTT